The clone carrying this T cell receptor (beta chain) was seen more than once but under ten times. Its matching antigen is unknown. The data were taken from a study of T cell clones after liver transplantation. In the study overall: Post-transplant blood was tracked for graft-donor-reactive T cell clones identified in a pre-transplant mixed lymphocyte reaction. Graft-donor-reactive sequences were compared with third-party-reactive TCRbeta sequences from pre-transplant mixed lymphocyte reactions.

Study-level points and caveats: Post-transplant, graft-donor-reactive CD4 TCRbeta sequences in blood dropped significantly in 5 of 8 subjects.

TCRdb's copy holds only in-frame clones and misses some; the assay was immunoSEQ multiplex PCR. The repertoire holds under 20,000 clones, with 80% as singletons. CDR3 length equals 15 residues. V dropped 1 base and J dropped 5; count of bases not matched to a gene: 5. Germline CDR1 and CDR2: MNHEY and SMNVEV (reference sequence). The genes are TRBV27 and TRBJ2-7; 10 bases match TRBD1. This TCR derives from a human patient who received a liver transplant. Some T cells may be provided by the graft donor. This sample comprised CD8+ T cells from blood, obtained less than 50 months after liver transplant. The CDR3 DNA reads as TGTGCCAGCAGTTTATTTGGGACAGGGGCCCACGAGCAGTACTTC. Translating gives CASSLFGTGAHEQYF.